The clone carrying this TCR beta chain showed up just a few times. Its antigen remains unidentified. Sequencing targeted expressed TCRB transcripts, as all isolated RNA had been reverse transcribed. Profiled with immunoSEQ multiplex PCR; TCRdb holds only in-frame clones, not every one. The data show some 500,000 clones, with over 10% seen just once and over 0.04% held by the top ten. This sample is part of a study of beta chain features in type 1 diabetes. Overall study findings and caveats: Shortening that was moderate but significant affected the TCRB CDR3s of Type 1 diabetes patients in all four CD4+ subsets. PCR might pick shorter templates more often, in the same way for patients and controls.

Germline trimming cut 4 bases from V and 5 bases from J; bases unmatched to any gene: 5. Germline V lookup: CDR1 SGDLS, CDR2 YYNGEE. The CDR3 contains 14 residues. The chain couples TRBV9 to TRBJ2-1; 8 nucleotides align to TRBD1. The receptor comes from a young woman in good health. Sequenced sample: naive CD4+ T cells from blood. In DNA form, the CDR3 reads TGTGCCAGCAGCCATGGACAGGGAAACAATGAGCAGTTCTTC. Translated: CASSHGQGNNEQFF.